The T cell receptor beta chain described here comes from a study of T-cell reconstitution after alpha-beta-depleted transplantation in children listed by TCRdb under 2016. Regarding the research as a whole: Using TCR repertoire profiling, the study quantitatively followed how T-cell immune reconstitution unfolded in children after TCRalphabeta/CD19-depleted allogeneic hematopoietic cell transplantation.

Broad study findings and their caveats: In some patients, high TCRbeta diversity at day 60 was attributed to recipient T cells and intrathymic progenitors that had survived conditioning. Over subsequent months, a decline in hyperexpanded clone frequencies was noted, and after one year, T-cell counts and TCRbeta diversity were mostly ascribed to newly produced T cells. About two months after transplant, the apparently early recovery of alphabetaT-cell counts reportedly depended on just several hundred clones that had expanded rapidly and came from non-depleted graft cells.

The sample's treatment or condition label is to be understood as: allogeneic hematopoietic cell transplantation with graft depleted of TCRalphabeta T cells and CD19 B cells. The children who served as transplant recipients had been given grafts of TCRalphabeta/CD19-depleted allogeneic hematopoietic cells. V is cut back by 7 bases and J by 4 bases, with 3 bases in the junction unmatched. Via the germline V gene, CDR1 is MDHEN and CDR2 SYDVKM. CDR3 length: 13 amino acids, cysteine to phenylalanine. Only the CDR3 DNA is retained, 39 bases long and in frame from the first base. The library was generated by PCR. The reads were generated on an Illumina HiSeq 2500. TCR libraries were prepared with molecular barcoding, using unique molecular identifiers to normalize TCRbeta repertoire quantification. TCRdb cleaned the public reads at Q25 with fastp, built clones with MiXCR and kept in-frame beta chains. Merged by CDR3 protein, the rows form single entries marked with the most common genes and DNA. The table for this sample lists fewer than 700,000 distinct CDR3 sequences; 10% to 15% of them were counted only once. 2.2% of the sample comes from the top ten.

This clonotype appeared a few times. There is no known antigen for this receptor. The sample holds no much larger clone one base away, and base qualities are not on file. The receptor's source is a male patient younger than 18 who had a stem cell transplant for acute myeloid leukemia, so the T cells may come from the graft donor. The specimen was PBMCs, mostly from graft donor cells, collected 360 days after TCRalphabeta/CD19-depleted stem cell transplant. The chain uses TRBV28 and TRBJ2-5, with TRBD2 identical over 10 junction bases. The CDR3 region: CASNIAGGETQYF. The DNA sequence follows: TGTGCCAGCAATATAGCGGGAGGAGAGACCCAGTACTTC.